A single T cell receptor beta chain is shown here with its context. The J segment lost 0 bases and the V segment lost 5 bases, leaving 2 bases of the junction unmatched. Germline CDR1 and CDR2: SGHTA and FQGTGA. The CDR3 contains 14 residues. These data come from a study of Graves' ophthalmopathy and Graves' hyperthyroidism. RNA transcripts yielded amplified TCR beta CDR3 regions. First-round RT-PCR with HTBI primers preceded a second-round multiplex PCR. TCRdb passed the multiplex PCR reads through MiXCR, listing each CDR3 protein once. The sample has about 590,000 distinct CDR3 sequences, approximately 35% seen once.

This clonotype was obtained from an adult man with Graves' hyperthyroidism. The sequenced sample was peripheral blood or thyroid tissue (not recorded which). This sequence joins TRBV7-3 and TRBJ2-3; 7 bases fit TRBD1. The CDR3 coding sequence is TGTGCCAGCAGCACACAGGGGAGCACAGATACGCAGTATTTT. The encoded protein is CASSTQGSTDTQYF.